Listed below are T cell receptor beta chains from one sample, sequenced in a study of identical twins. TCRdb reprocessed the 5' RACE reads with MiXCR, giving one entry per CDR3 protein. The sample lists around 690,000 distinct CDR3 sequences, 21% occurring once. The same data also contributed to another study, on T cells expressing NK-cell markers.

The source material was PBMCs. The receptors were sampled from a woman in her late teens or twenties in good health. Each CDR3 is given without its conserved first and last residue. The order of the fields is CDR3 protein, J gene, V gene.

SVDAVGPNEAYEQY,TRBJ2-7,TRBV29-1
SVATASPNYGYT,TRBJ1-2,TRBV29-1
ASSFRLTNEKLF,TRBJ1-4,TRBV12-3/TRBV12-4
ASSLVARGRETMGNEQF,TRBJ2-1,TRBV5-1
ASSGLAGLSSYNEQF,TRBJ2-1,TRBV9
AVVTRGSSYNEQF,TRBJ2-1,TRBV7-9
SARAGTGVETQY,TRBJ2-5,TRBV20-1
ASSLETRDTDTQY,TRBJ2-3,TRBV5-1
ASSLGTESLAGHTDTQY,TRBJ2-3,TRBV14
ASSTRQGMGTGELF,TRBJ2-2,TRBV7-3
ASRGRSGNTIY,TRBJ1-3,TRBV5-6
ASSSGLAGRNEQY,TRBJ2-7,TRBV27
ASTATGGPVEAF,TRBJ1-1,TRBV19
ATRGPTPYFFYEQY,TRBJ2-7,TRBV24-1
ASSIAWEWQETQY,TRBJ2-5,TRBV19
SAPEGLAGGSSKQY,TRBJ2-7,TRBV20-1
ASSEGNKNIQY,TRBJ2-4,TRBV5-1
ASSDILAQY,TRBJ2-5,TRBV6-2/TRBV6-3
ASSFRDGNTEAF,TRBJ1-1,TRBV5-1
SARPRGPGTEAL,TRBJ1-1,TRBV20-1
SARLAGYHNEQF,TRBJ2-1,TRBV29-1
ASSPYWTGFTETQY,TRBJ2-5,TRBV7-2
ASSNMAGADTQY,TRBJ2-3,TRBV6-2/TRBV6-3
ASTPGGHRNTEAF,TRBJ1-1,TRBV7-9
ASSPSF,TRBJ2-1,TRBV6-2/TRBV6-3
ASSLTGSPLH,TRBJ1-6,TRBV5-1
ASSLDSVSQY,TRBJ2-5,TRBV7-8
STRGTVKRYNEQF,TRBJ2-1,TRBV29-1
SVGAGSDNEQF,TRBJ2-1,TRBV29-1
ASSPVPGLAGVGEQY,TRBJ2-7,TRBV5-1
SAISGRGTDGYT,TRBJ1-2,TRBV20-1
ATSRVMGLAGDNEQF,TRBJ2-1,TRBV15
AIRGYQETQY,TRBJ2-5,TRBV10-3
SAVRSNEQF,TRBJ2-1,TRBV20-1
ASSLVRLASTDTQY,TRBJ2-3,TRBV7-2
ATSEPAEQY,TRBJ2-7,TRBV24-1
ASSILAFSYEQY,TRBJ2-7,TRBV7-6
ASGRDRRSYEQY,TRBJ2-7,TRBV6-1
ASMLYTGELF,TRBJ2-2,TRBV12-3/TRBV12-4
ASSEGGTEAF,TRBJ1-1,TRBV27
ASSLNPSGGDQETQY,TRBJ2-5,TRBV7-3
SARDSRRPTEAF,TRBJ1-1,TRBV20-1
SASPPRHGTDTQY,TRBJ2-3,TRBV20-1
ASSFSEDTQY,TRBJ2-3,TRBV7-6
ASSPTTGMNTEAF,TRBJ1-1,TRBV5-6
ASSLDTRPYNEQF,TRBJ2-1,TRBV5-1
SARDRVPSSGNTIY,TRBJ1-3,TRBV20-1
ATSRSGAIPEAF,TRBJ1-1,TRBV15
ASSFTGGAYYEQY,TRBJ2-7,TRBV6-2/TRBV6-3
ASSYSNREKETQY,TRBJ2-5,TRBV5-5
ASRDRATGELF,TRBJ2-2,TRBV19
ASSYLSGGGETQY,TRBJ2-5,TRBV12-3/TRBV12-4
ASSSGTTVAERPQH,TRBJ1-5,TRBV7-2
ASSHRAYEQY,TRBJ2-7,TRBV3-1